The 28 T cell receptor beta chains below all came from one sample that was sequenced in a study of T cells in women clearing cervical HPV infection. TCRdb's table, derived via immunoSEQ multiplex PCR, lists solely in-frame clones and lacks some. The table for this sample gives around 46,000 clones. The sample taken for sequencing was blood buffy coat. The origin of the receptors is a woman between 18 and 70 years old with a cervical HPV16 infection that either progressed to CIN3+ or cleared (not recorded which).

Remarks on this clone: The read gets to within 3 residues of the CDR3 end, and the germline J gene fills in the rest. The chain uses TRBV7-2 and TRBJ1-2, with TRBD1 identical over 7 bases. V was clipped by 3 bases and J by 3 bases; unmatched bases: 4. Germline CDR1 SGHTA, CDR2 FQGNSA. CDR3 length: 14 amino acids. CDR3 amino acids: CASSFPGQYYGYTF. The DNA read from the CDR3 is TGTGCCAGCAGCTTTCCGGGACAGTACTATGGC.

About this clone itself: Read coverage stops 3 residues before the CDR3 terminus; the germline J gene supplies the remainder. The chain links TRBV6-2 or TRBV6-3 to TRBJ1-4; the D gene is possibly TRBD1 (6 bases). The CDR3 has 13 residues. The germline gives CDR1 MNHEY, CDR2 SVGEGT. The germline V and J ends were trimmed by 6 bases and 8 bases, with 13 bases remaining between them. CDR3 bases read: TGTGCCAGCAGGGTGGCAGGGGTAGAAAAA. It yields the protein CASRVAGVEK. The whole CDR3 protein is CASRVAGVEKLFF.

Turning to this clone: The read ends 3 residues before the CDR3 terminus; that terminus is restored from the germline J gene. The V and J genes are TRBV27 and TRBJ2-1, with 11 bases fitting TRBD2. The V segment lost 8 bases and the J segment 8 bases; nucleotides outside the gene matches: 11. CDR3 size: 15 residues. CDR1 is MNHEY, CDR2 SMNVEV, per germline (reference sequence). This chain's CDR3 is CASGHSGGARDEQFF. The CDR3 bases that were read are TGTGCCAGCGGGCATAGCGGGGGGGCCCGGGATGAG.

Worth noting for this clone: The read comes to an end 3 residues before the CDR3 does, leaving the germline J gene to fill in the end. J is TRBJ1-5 and V is TRBV18; D perhaps matches TRBD1 (5 bases). CDR3 length: 15 residues. Trimming took off 4 bases at V and 6 bases at J, with 16 bases between the two ends. CDR1 and CDR2 (germline): KGHSH, LQKENI. The CDR3 loop reads CASSQSGKRGQPQHF. The covered CDR3 bases are TGTGCCAGCTCACAATCAGGGAAGAGGGGTCAGCCC.

A note on this clone: The read terminates 3 residues ahead of where the CDR3 ends, so the germline J gene completes it. V is TRBV2 and J is TRBJ2-5; D remains ambiguous. Germline CDR1 SNHLY, CDR2 FYNNEI. V was shortened by 5 bases and J by 3 bases, with 4 bases between the two germline ends. CDR3 length equals 11 residues. The CDR3 sequence: CASSQEETQYF. The sequenced part of the CDR3 DNA is TGTGCCAGCAGTCAGGAAGAGACC. Filled out from reference TRBV2 and TRBJ2-5, the complete variable domain reads EPEVTQTPSHQVTQMGQEVILRCVPISNHLYFYWYRQILGQKVEFLVSFYNNEISEKSEIFDDQFSVERPDGSNFTLKIRSTKLEDSAMYFCASSQEETQYFGPGTRLLVL.

Concerning this clone: The read ends 3 residues early relative to the CDR3; the germline J gene fills the gap. The chain carries TRBV12-3 or TRBV12-4 and TRBJ1-4; D is unclear. The V and J ends lost 4 bases and 6 bases respectively, with 3 bases between them. The CDR3 length is 11 residues. The sequenced part of the CDR3 DNA is TGTGCCAGCAGTTCGGATGAAAAA. Protein sequence: CASSSDEK. The full CDR3 is CASSSDEKLFF.

In regard to this clone: The read finishes 3 residues shy of the CDR3 end, and the germline J gene is used to complete it. The gene calls are TRBV19 and TRBJ1-2; 10 bases match TRBD1. Germline CDR1 is LNHDA and CDR2 is SQIVND (reference sequence). The ends lost 5 bases at V and 5 bases at J; junction bases unmatched: 8. The CDR3 is 15 amino acids. This chain's CDR3 is CASSARQGAGYGYTF. Partial CDR3 DNA: TGTGCCAGTAGTGCCAGACAGGGGGCTGGGTATGGC.

Concerning this clone itself: The CDR3 is cut off 3 residues early in the read; its end comes from the germline J gene. This chain uses TRBV29-1 with TRBJ2-2; D gene unclear. Germline assignment: CDR1 SQVTM and CDR2 ANQGSEA. With 3 bases removed from V and 3 bases from J, the gap between germline ends came to 5 bases. There are 12 residues in the CDR3. CDR3 bases read: TGCAGCGTTGACCCGGACACCGGGGAG. Translation gives CSVDPDTGE. The full CDR3 protein is CSVDPDTGELFF.

About this clone itself: The read finishes 3 residues shy of the CDR3 end, and the germline J gene is used to complete it. V is TRBV18 and J is TRBJ2-5, with 7 bases aligning to TRBD2. The V gene end was trimmed by 1 base and the J gene end by 1 base; junction bases not matched to a gene: 0. Germline loops: CDR1 KGHSH, CDR2 LQKENI. This CDR3 is built from 14 residues. Here the CDR3 reads CASSPRGGQETQYF. The sequenced CDR3 bases are TGTGCCAGCTCACCACGGGGGGGCCAAGAGACC.

CDR3 residues: CAWSASGPIKDYNSPLFF. The part of the CDR3 DNA that was read is TGTGCCTGGAGTGCAAGTGGGCCCATCAAAGACTATAATTCACCG. The gene calls are TRBV30 and TRBJ2-2, with D possibly TRBD2 on 5 matching bases. The CDR3 end is not reached by the read, which stops 3 residues before it; the germline J gene fills it in. Germline V gives CDR1 GTSNPN, CDR2 SVGIG (reference sequence). This CDR3 is built from 18 residues.

Of note for this clone: The sequenced fragment ends 3 residues before the CDR3 boundary, so the rest is inferred from the germline J gene. This rearrangement joins TRBV15 to TRBJ2-7; tentative D call: TRBD2 (5 bases). Trimming took 2 bases from V and 1 from J, leaving 9 bases between them. Germline lookup yields CDR1 LNHNV and CDR2 YYDKDF (reference sequence). The CDR3 has 14 residues. The sequenced part of the CDR3 DNA is TGTGCCACCAGCAGATTGGACTTATCCTACGAG. It codes for CATSRLDLSYE. In full, the CDR3 reads CATSRLDLSYEQYF.

Points on this clone: The CDR3 goes on 3 residues after the read ends, and that part is filled in from the germline J gene. This rearrangement joins TRBV18 to TRBJ2-2; 8 bases match TRBD2. CDR3 length: 15 amino acids. The germline V gene has CDR1 KGHSH and CDR2 LQKENI. CDR3 DNA, as far as it was read: TGTGCCAGCGCTCTCGGGGGGGCCAATAATTCACCG. It codes for CASALGGANNSP. The CDR3, in full, reads CASALGGANNSPLFF.

On this clone itself: The CDR3 extends 3 residues past the end of the read, so its final part is completed from the germline J gene. The genes are TRBV2 and TRBJ2-5; D gene uncertain. Germline V gene lookup returns CDR1 SNHLY and CDR2 FYNNEI. Trimming removed 9 bases at V and 5 bases at J, with 16 bases between. CDR3 length: 13 amino acids. CDR3 DNA (partial): TGTGCCAGTCTACCTACCGCCGGGGAGACC. This translates into CASLPTAGET. The whole CDR3 protein is CASLPTAGETQYF.

Worth noting for this clone: From the germline J gene comes the end of the CDR3, since the read stops 3 residues before it. The chain is built from TRBV6-2 or TRBV6-3 and TRBJ2-5; TRBD2 might be the D (5 bases). Germline assignment: CDR1 MNHEY and CDR2 SVGEGT. The CDR3 covers 16 residues. Trimming removed 5 bases at V and 2 bases at J, with 18 bases between. Incomplete CDR3 DNA: TGTGCCAGCAGTACTTACGGGGATTACGGACAAGAGACC. Translation gives CASSTYGDYGQET. The whole CDR3 reads CASSTYGDYGQETQYF.

The CDR3 DNA, read in part, is TGTGCCAGTAGTATGGGCCCCCGGGACAGGGGGATAAATGAG. Protein product: CASSMGPRDRGINE. The CDR3 in full is CASSMGPRDRGINEQFF. The chain recombines TRBV19 with TRBJ2-1; 11 positions agree with TRBD1. The read terminates 3 residues ahead of where the CDR3 ends, so the germline J gene completes it. V lost 3 bases, J lost 7 bases, and 11 bases stayed unmatched. Germline V gene lookup returns CDR1 LNHDA and CDR2 SQIVND (reference sequence). The CDR3 extends over 17 amino acids. The entire variable domain, with the rest obtained from reference TRBV19 and TRBJ2-1, is as follows: DGGITQSPKYLFRKEGQNVTLSCEQNLNHDAMYWYRQDPGQGLRLIYYSQIVNDFQKGDIAEGYSVSREKKESFPLTVTSAQKNPTAFYLCASSMGPRDRGINEQFFGPGTRLTVL.

For this clone: The junction departs from the called germline gene at one end, perhaps through a read error. The read ends 3 residues early relative to the CDR3; the germline J gene fills the gap. The chain employs TRBV5-1 and TRBJ2-3; unclear D gene. There are 14 residues in the CDR3. Germline CDR1 reads SGHRS; CDR2 reads YFSETQ. The sequenced part of the CDR3 DNA is TGCGCCAGCAGATTGGCTAGAGTCACAGATACG. It yields the protein CASRLARVTDT. The entire CDR3 protein is CASRLARVTDTQYF.

A note on this clone: Read sequence stops 3 residues before the CDR3 end, and the germline J gene provides the missing end. This chain connects TRBV19 to TRBJ1-5, with a weak D call TRBD1 (6 bases). Between the trimmed V and J ends, which lost 3 bases and 4 bases, there was a span of 10 bases. The germline V gene has CDR1 LNHDA and CDR2 SQIVND (reference sequence). The CDR3 contains 14 residues. The CDR3 loop reads CASSMGGHNQPQHF. The DNA read from the CDR3 is TGTGCCAGTAGTATGGGGGGGCATAATCAGCCC.

As to this clone: The read ends 3 residues shy of where the CDR3 ends; the end is completed using the germline J gene. The rearrangement joins TRBV20-1 to TRBJ2-1; possibly TRBD1 for D (6 bases). Looked up from germline, CDR1 is DFQATT and CDR2 is SNEGSKA (reference sequence). The CDR3 contains 14 residues. With 1 base removed from V and 3 bases from J, the gap between germline ends came to 10 bases. The CDR3 is CSARGGRGYNEQFF. CDR3 DNA, as far as it was read: TGCAGTGCTAGAGGGGGGCGCGGCTACAATGAG.

Partial CDR3 DNA: TGTGCCTGGAGTGAAGGGGGTAACACAGATACG. This sequence encodes CAWSEGGNTDT. The whole CDR3 reads CAWSEGGNTDTQYF. The chain employs TRBV30 and TRBJ2-3; a weak D match, TRBD1 (6 bases). The CDR3 end lies 3 residues beyond the end of the read and is filled in from the germline J gene. Germline assignment: CDR1 GTSNPN and CDR2 SVGIG (reference sequence). This CDR3 is built from 14 residues. Trimming pared 1 base from V and 2 bases from J, leaving 10 bases between.

About this clone itself: The read falls 3 residues short of the CDR3 end, and the missing part is taken from the germline J gene. The chain carries TRBV11-3 and TRBJ2-3, with a possible D match to TRBD1 (6 bases). Germline V gene sequence: CDR1 SGHNT, CDR2 YENEEA. Trimming removed 4 bases from V and 6 bases from J, with 8 bases in between. The CDR3 is 12 amino acids. The CDR3 bases that were read are TGTGCCAGCAGCTCCCAGGGGGATACG. Protein: CASSSQGDT. The whole CDR3 protein is CASSSQGDTQYF.

As concerns this clone: The read gets to within 3 residues of the CDR3 end, and the germline J gene fills in the rest. The rearrangement joins TRBV5-6 to TRBJ2-7; tentative D call: TRBD2 (7 bases). The CDR3 has 15 residues. Germline V gene data show CDR1 as SGHDT and CDR2 as YYEEEE. V gave up 4 bases and J gave up 3 bases, with 17 bases separating them. The chain's CDR3 is CASSRGRAHGYEQYF. The CDR3 bases that were read are TGTGCCAGCAGCAGGGGGAGGGCCCATGGCTACGAG.

Points on this clone: Read sequence stops 3 residues before the CDR3 end, and the germline J gene provides the missing end. The genes are TRBV5-1 and TRBJ1-4; TRBD1 might be the D (6 bases). The germline CDR1 and CDR2 sequences are SGHRS and YFSETQ. The CDR3 is 14 residues long. The sequenced CDR3 bases are TGCGCCAGCAGTGTGGGGGCTGGGGCCAACGTA. This gives the protein CASSVGAGANV. From start to end, the CDR3 is CASSVGAGANVLFF. Full variable domain (rest looked up from reference TRBV5-1 and TRBJ1-4): KAGVTQTPRYLIKTRGQQVTLSCSPISGHRSVSWYQQTPGQGLQFLFEYFSETQRNKGNFPGRFSGRQFSNSRSEMNVSTLELGDSALYLCASSVGAGANVLFFGSGTQLSVL.

Concerning this clone itself: The CDR3 end lies 3 residues beyond the end of the read and is filled in from the germline J gene. The chain has TRBV19 and TRBJ2-5, with 9 bases matching TRBD2. Trimming cost V 1 base and J 5 bases; bases outside gene matches: 2. In germline, CDR1 is LNHDA, CDR2 SQIVND (reference sequence). The CDR3 loop spans 14 amino acids. CDR3 sequence reads: CASSIGRGGETQYF. The covered CDR3 bases are TGTGCCAGTAGTATAGGGCGGGGGGGGGAGACC.

Worth noting for this clone: The CDR3 extends 3 residues past the end of the read, so its final part is completed from the germline J gene. The chain links TRBV5-1 to TRBJ2-2, with D possibly matching TRBD1 (6 bases). V shed 0 bases and J shed 3 bases, with 12 bases lying between them. CDR1 is SGHRS and CDR2 is YFSETQ in the germline V gene. The CDR3 runs to 16 residues. Incomplete CDR3 DNA: TGCGCCAGCAGCTTGGGGCAGGGGTCCTACACCGGGGAG. Protein sequence: CASSLGQGSYTGE. The CDR3, in full, reads CASSLGQGSYTGELFF. Combining the CDR3 with reference TRBV5-1 and TRBJ2-2 gives the whole variable domain KAGVTQTPRYLIKTRGQQVTLSCSPISGHRSVSWYQQTPGQGLQFLFEYFSETQRNKGNFPGRFSGRQFSNSRSEMNVSTLELGDSALYLCASSLGQGSYTGELFFGEGSRLTVL.

In regard to this clone: Read coverage stops 3 residues before the CDR3 terminus; the germline J gene supplies the remainder. The chain carries TRBV20-1 and TRBJ2-1; 12 bases line up with TRBD2. Germline lookup yields CDR1 DFQATT and CDR2 SNEGSKA (reference sequence). This CDR3 has 17 amino acids. Losses at the gene ends were 3 bases for V and 0 bases for J; bases not matched to a gene: 6. Incomplete CDR3 DNA: TGCAGTGCTAGGACTAGCGGGGGTGTTAGCTCCTACAATGAG. It yields the protein CSARTSGGVSSYNE. The entire CDR3 reads CSARTSGGVSSYNEQFF.

A remark on this clone: The DNA ends 3 residues before the CDR3 does, and the rest of the CDR3 is filled in from the germline J gene. This rearrangement joins TRBV19 to TRBJ1-5, with D maybe TRBD1 (5 bases). Trimming shortened V by 10 bases and J by 4 bases, and 14 bases separated the two germline ends. CDR1 and CDR2 (germline): LNHDA, SQIVND (reference sequence). The CDR3 sequence is 13 residues long. The CDR3 spells CATGGRDNQPQHF. Incomplete CDR3 DNA: TGTGCCACCGGGGGAAGGGATAATCAGCCC.

As to this clone: Read coverage stops 3 residues before the CDR3 terminus; the germline J gene supplies the remainder. The chain joins TRBV18 to TRBJ2-3; 11 positions agree with TRBD2. The germline V gene encodes CDR1 KGHSH and CDR2 LQKENI. V was pared by 3 bases and J by 5 bases, with 10 bases of the junction left unmatched. This CDR3 spans 17 amino acids. The covered CDR3 bases are TGTGCCAGCTCACCGGCCCTACTAGCGGGAGAGATAGATACG. Amino acids: CASSPALLAGEIDT. The entire CDR3 reads CASSPALLAGEIDTQYF.

Concerning this clone: With the read ending 3 residues before the CDR3 end, the germline J gene is used to fill in that end. This rearrangement joins TRBV2 to TRBJ2-7, with D unclear. CDR3 length: 13 amino acids. The ends were cut back, 6 bases at V and 3 bases at J, with 12 bases in the middle. Germline V gives CDR1 SNHLY, CDR2 FYNNEI. The CDR3 sequence is CASRVQSYYEQYF. CDR3 bases read: TGTGCCAGCAGGGTACAGTCTTACTACGAG. Full variable domain (outside the CDR3, taken from reference TRBV2 and TRBJ2-7): EPEVTQTPSHQVTQMGQEVILRCVPISNHLYFYWYRQILGQKVEFLVSFYNNEISEKSEIFDDQFSVERPDGSNFTLKIRSTKLEDSAMYFCASRVQSYYEQYFGPGTRLTVT.